Listed below are T cell receptor beta chains from one sample, sequenced in a study of shared clonotypes between healthy human individuals. Assay used: immunoSEQ multiplex PCR; TCRdb lists only in-frame clones, some missing. This table holds over a million clones, around 78% found once. The sequencing sample was made of memory CD4+ T cells from PBMCs. The receptors stem from a man between 18 and 29 years old in good health. Some clones in this sample may be carry-over from other donors' samples. Both conserved end residues are part of each CDR3. D genes are given only for firm matches. Rows give clone size only sometimes, using once, few, many, or a class for an expanded clone.

j_call	d_call	clone_size	v_call	cdr3_nt	cdr3_aa
TRBJ2-3	TRBD2	.	TRBV5-1	TGCGCCAGCAGCCCCCTTACGGGGAGCGGGGGTTATGCAGATACGCAGTATTTT	CASSPLTGSGGYADTQYF
TRBJ2-7	TRBD1	.	TRBV9	TGTGCCAGCAGCCCCCGGGGACAGTCCTCCTACGAGCAGTACTTC	CASSPRGQSSYEQYF
TRBJ1-4	TRBD1	once	TRBV5-4	TGTGCCAGCAGCTTGAGTGGGACAGGGAATGAAAAACTGTTTTTT	CASSLSGTGNEKLFF
TRBJ1-2	TRBD1	.	TRBV6-1	TGTGCCAGCAGTGAAGGGGTGCCAGGGGGTGCCTATGGCTACACCTTC	CASSEGVPGGAYGYTF
TRBJ2-2	.	once	TRBV7-7	TGTGCCAGCAGCCGGCAGAGGGCGAACACCGGGGAGCTGTTTTTT	CASSRQRANTGELFF
TRBJ2-1	.	.	TRBV29-1	TGCAGCGTCGGACAGCCGTACAATGAGCAGTTCTTC	CSVGQPYNEQFF
TRBJ2-1	TRBD1	.	TRBV18	TGTGCCAGCTCACCACGGGGACAGGGGTTATCTGAGCAGTTCTTC	CASSPRGQGLSEQFF
TRBJ2-3	TRBD2	.	TRBV28	TGTGCCAGCAGTGTTGGACTAGCGGGAGTTTTAGATACGCAGTATTTT	CASSVGLAGVLDTQYF
TRBJ2-7	TRBD2	.	TRBV5-1	TGCGCCAGCAGGGCAAACCTAGCGGGAGTTTTCTACGAGCAGTACTTC	CASRANLAGVFYEQYF
TRBJ2-5	.	.	TRBV4-1	TGCGCCAGCAGCCTAGGGACCTATCAGACCCAGTACTTC	CASSLGTYQTQYF
TRBJ2-5	.	.	TRBV7-2	TGTGCCAGCAGCCCTTCACCAGCGGAGACCCAGTACTTC	CASSPSPAETQYF
TRBJ1-5	TRBD1	.	TRBV28	TGTGCCAGCAGTTCGGGACAGGGTCTCAATCAGCCCCAGCATTTT	CASSSGQGLNQPQHF
TRBJ1-1	.	once	TRBV6-1	TGTGCCAGCAGGACAACTCCAGACACTGAAGCTTTCTTT	CASRTTPDTEAFF
TRBJ1-2	.	.	TRBV30	TGTGCCTGGAGTGTAACCCCATCTGGCTACACCTTC	CAWSVTPSGYTF
TRBJ2-7	.	many	TRBV19	TGTGCCAGTAGCGGTAGAGGGACTCATGCCTCCTACGAGCAGTACTTC	CASSGRGTHASYEQYF
TRBJ2-1	.	.	TRBV9	TGTGCCAGCAGCTCCGCCTGGGATGAGCAGTTCTTC	CASSSAWDEQFF